The T cell receptor beta chain described here comes from a study of T-cell reconstitution after alpha-beta-depleted transplantation in children. The germline V gene encodes CDR1 SEHNR and CDR2 FQNEAQ (reference sequence). V dropped 4 bases and J dropped 0 bases, with 10 bases sitting between them. This CDR3 contains 16 residues. This clonotype was observed a few times. What it recognizes is unknown. Overall study results and limits: T cells produced anew were the main source of T-cell counts and diversity one year after transplant. At day 60, the high TCRbeta diversity found in some patients originated from recipient T cells and thymic progenitors that had survived. After transplant, at about two months, alpha-beta T cells were reportedly derived from several hundred expanded graft clones.

A TCRbeta library incorporating unique molecular identifiers was prepared. TCRdb reanalysed the PCR reads using MiXCR and keeps one entry per CDR3 protein. The data hold 700,000 or so distinct CDR3 sequences, with roughly 14% observed a single time. J is TRBJ2-6 and V is TRBV7-9; D may be TRBD1 (5 bases). This clonotype was sampled from a girl aged 2-10 years with congenital amegakaryocytic thrombocytopenia, due to receive a stem cell transplant. The specimen was PBMCs, collected before TCRalphabeta/CD19-depleted stem cell transplant. CDR3 coding DNA: TGTGCCAGCAGCTCCTGGGGCCCCTCTGGGGCCAACGTCCTGACTTTC. Translation: CASSSWGPSGANVLTF.